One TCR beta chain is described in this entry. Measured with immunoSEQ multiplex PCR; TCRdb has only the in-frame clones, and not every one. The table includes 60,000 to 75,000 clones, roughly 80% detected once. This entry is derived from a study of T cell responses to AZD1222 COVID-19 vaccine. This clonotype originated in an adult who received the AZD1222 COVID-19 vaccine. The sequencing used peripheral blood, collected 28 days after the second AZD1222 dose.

DNA of the CDR3: TGCGCCAGCAGCTTGGGGTCAAACTATGGCTACACCTTC. Protein: CASSLGSNYGYTF. V usage is TRBV5-1 and J usage is TRBJ1-2, with D unresolved. CDR1 and CDR2 (germline): SGHRS, YFSETQ. This CDR3 is built from 13 residues. V was cut by 0 bases and J by 2 bases, with 5 bases left in between.